The source of this T cell receptor (beta chain) is a study of blood T cell repertoires in COVID-19. At the level of the study: Samples came from the United States, Italy and Spain, spanning acute and convalescent COVID-19. T cells, B-cell-depleted T cells, or PBMCs supplied cDNA or gDNA.

Some clones are missing from TCRdb's copy, which holds only in-frame ones; the method was immunoSEQ multiplex PCR. The repertoire includes roughly 200,000 clones, approximately 80% of them detected once, and about 5% sits in the top ten. As regards this clone: A much more abundant neighbour one base away suggests this may be a read error.

The age range of participants was 18 to 89 years, with residence in more than 20 US areas. Cohorts were based on clinical histories the participants reported. J gave up 4 bases and V 0 bases, and 5 bases lay outside the gene matches. CDR3 size: 15 residues. In germline, CDR1 is SGHTA, CDR2 FQGNSA. V is TRBV7-2 and J is TRBJ1-2; 7 nucleotides line up with TRBD1. Sequenced: PBMCs or T cells enriched from blood (not recorded which). This receptor was obtained from a woman aged 60-75 years with acute COVID-19. The CDR3 sequence: CASSLAGGGVYGYTF. CDR3 in DNA: TGTGCCAGCAGCTTAGCCGGAGGGGGCGTCTATGGCTACACCTTC. The variable domain in full, with the rest retrieved from reference TRBV7-2 and TRBJ1-2, is GAGVSQSPSNKVTEKGKDVELRCDPISGHTALYWYRQSLGQGLEFLIYFQGNSAPDKSGLPSDRFSAERTGGSVSTLTIQRTQQEDSAVYLCASSLAGGGVYGYTFGSGTRLTVV.